This TCR beta chain originates from a study of preoperative IRX-2 immunotherapy in early breast cancer. The repertoire was sequenced with immunoSEQ multiplex PCR; TCRdb's copy has only in-frame clones and lacks some. The table lists 39,000 or so clones, 77% of them singletons. This CDR3 has 12 amino acids. The treatment denotes: preoperative locoregional IRX-2 cytokine immunotherapy. This phase Ib study tested locoregional IRX-2 cytokine immunotherapy given before surgery. The TCR sequence derives from a human donor with breast cancer. The sample consisted of tumor tissue, taken after IRX-2 immunotherapy. The genes are TRBV1 and TRBJ1-2. TRBV1 is noted as a pseudogene. This CDR3 reads CASSQIAWGYTF. DNA for the CDR3: TGCGCCAGCAGCCAAATCGCTTGGGGCTACACCTTC.